A single sample gave rise to the 21 T cell receptor beta chains below, sequenced in a study of blood T cells in healthy people across ages (dated by TCRdb to the mid-2010s). The library was prepared using 5' RACE. Reads for this sample came from an Illumina HiSeq 2500. A second PCR of about 7 to 12 cycles was run with a J-beta primer mix and a sample-barcoded 5' primer. Clones were called with MiXCR by TCRdb after fastp trimmed the public reads at Q25, and only in-frame beta chains were retained. Every distinct CDR3 protein forms one entry, paired with its most common genes and DNA. This sample has under 2,000,000 distinct CDR3 sequences in its table, and about 49% of those were observed once. Of the sample, 2.1% falls within the top ten clones. Sequencing was done on a sample of blood. All receptors derive from a woman in her forties in good health.

This chain uses TRBV7-6 with TRBJ1-4; 12 nucleotides agree with TRBD1. CDR1 and CDR2 from the germline V gene are SGHVS and FNYEAQ. This CDR3 region has 18 residues. The V gene end was trimmed by 5 bases and the J gene end by 0 bases; junction bases not matched to a gene: 7. The CDR3 DNA is TGTGCCAGCAGCCCTAGGGACAGGGGGCACGCAACTAATGAAAAACTGTTTTTT. As protein: CASSPRDRGHATNEKLFF.

Many counts were recorded for this clonotype. The rearrangement joins TRBV5-1 to TRBJ2-3; no reliable D call. The CDR3 spans 12 residues. The germline V gene has CDR1 SGHRS and CDR2 YFSETQ. The V gene lost 3 bases and the J gene lost 7 bases, with 9 bases spanning the gap. The CDR3 loop is CASSSQLNTQYF. The CDR3 DNA follows: TGCGCCAGCAGCTCGCAATTAAATACGCAGTATTTT. The whole variable domain, filled in from reference TRBV5-1 and TRBJ2-3, reads KAGVTQTPRYLIKTRGQQVTLSCSPISGHRSVSWYQQTPGQGLQFLFEYFSETQRNKGNFPGRFSGRQFSNSRSEMNVSTLELGDSALYLCASSSQLNTQYFGPGTRLTVL.

V gene TRBV2 combines with J gene TRBJ2-1, with a tentative D call TRBD2 (6 bases). Trimming took 6 bases from V and 8 from J, leaving 11 bases between them. CDR1 is SNHLY, CDR2 FYNNEI, per germline. CDR3 size: 12 residues. The CDR3 protein is CASREGLDEQFF. CDR3 nucleotide sequence: TGTGCCAGCAGGGAGGGGCTGGATGAGCAGTTCTTC.

The CDR3: CSVEGSPGETQYF. The CDR3 DNA sequence: TGCAGCGTTGAGGGCAGCCCGGGAGAGACCCAGTACTTC. The chain recombines TRBV29-1 with TRBJ2-5; D is uncertain. The length of the CDR3 is 13 residues. Germline CDR1 and CDR2: SQVTM and ANQGSEA. V lost 3 bases and J lost 4, with 12 bases in between.

The chain carries TRBV4-2 and TRBJ1-2, with D perhaps TRBD1 (6 bases). The V end was cut by 2 bases, the J end by 5 bases, with 15 bases between. CDR3 size: 15 residues. Germline V lookup: CDR1 LGHNA, CDR2 YNFKEQ. The CDR3 DNA sequence: TGTGCCAGCAGCCAACCGGGGGCGCTGGGATATGGCTACACCTTC. This encodes CASSQPGALGYGYTF.

The rearrangement uses TRBV2 and TRBJ2-1; weak D call: TRBD1 (7 bases). The length of the CDR3 is 15 residues. The germline CDR1 and CDR2 sequences are SNHLY and FYNNEI. The V and J ends lost 5 bases and 7 bases respectively, with 18 bases between them. The CDR3 spells CASSYRGRGGNEQFF. The CDR3, as DNA: TGTGCCAGCAGTTACAGGGGACGGGGAGGAAATGAGCAGTTCTTC.

The chain joins TRBV7-9 to TRBJ2-7, with 8 bases lining up with TRBD1. The length of the CDR3 is 15 residues. The V and J ends lost 5 bases and 7 bases, in that order; junction bases with no gene match: 13. In germline, CDR1 is SEHNR, CDR2 FQNEAQ (reference sequence). The CDR3 sequence is CASSLDRGNFDEQYF. The CDR3 DNA sequence: TGTGCCAGCAGCCTTGACAGGGGAAATTTTGATGAGCAGTACTTC.

In this sample, this clonotype turned up once. The V and J genes are TRBV6-6 and TRBJ1-2, with D possibly TRBD1 on 5 matching bases. In germline, CDR1 is MNHNY, CDR2 SVGAGI (reference sequence). V was pared by 5 bases and J by 8 bases, with 18 bases between. This CDR3 has 14 residues. The CDR3 is CASSTTARGGGYTF. As DNA, the CDR3 is TGTGCCAGCAGTACGACGGCTAGGGGAGGAGGCTACACCTTC.

This clonotype has only a few counts. The V gene is TRBV7-3, the J gene TRBJ1-2, with D possibly TRBD1 on 5 matching bases. The V end was cut by 0 bases, the J end by 2 bases, with 7 bases between. Germline CDR1 SGHTA, CDR2 FQGTGA. This CDR3 comprises 14 residues. This CDR3 reads CASSLTPGNYGYTF. CDR3 DNA sequence: TGTGCCAGCAGCTTAACGCCAGGGAACTATGGCTACACCTTC.

The rearrangement joins TRBV3-1 to TRBJ1-4; 8 nucleotides align to TRBD1. Germline assignment: CDR1 LGHDT and CDR2 YNNKEL (reference sequence). The CDR3 sequence is 17 residues long. After removal of 0 bases from V and 8 bases from J, the junction contained 11 bases not matched to a gene. Here the CDR3 DNA reads TGTGCCAGCAGCCAAGATGCGACCAGGGGGCGCGGAGAAAAACTGTTTTTT. Protein product: CASSQDATRGRGEKLFF.

This clonotype was counted a few times. The chain has TRBV25-1 and TRBJ2-5; 9 positions agree with TRBD1. CDR1 and CDR2 (germline): MGHDK, SYGVNS. After removal of 2 bases from V and 8 bases from J, the junction contained 9 bases not matched to a gene. This CDR3 is 15 amino acids long. The CDR3 reads CASSEAIGDRETQYF. CDR3 coding DNA: TGTGCCAGCAGTGAAGCTATAGGGGACAGGGAAACCCAGTACTTC.

CDR3 amino acids: CASGVLHEVQQYF. The CDR3 nucleotides read TGTGCCAGCGGAGTTTTACATGAAGTGCAGCAGTACTTC. This chain connects TRBV5-6 to TRBJ2-7; no definite D call. Trimming removed 7 bases from V and 8 bases from J, with 19 bases in between. Per the germline V gene, CDR1 is SGHDT and CDR2 is YYEEEE. The CDR3 runs to 13 residues.

The gene calls are TRBV6-2 or TRBV6-3 and TRBJ2-3, with D perhaps being TRBD1 or TRBD2 (5 bases each). This CDR3 contains 14 residues. Germline assignment: CDR1 MNHEY and CDR2 SVGEGT. V lost 8 bases to trimming and J lost 5 bases, with 17 bases between them. The CDR3 sequence is CASFPGRQVDTQYF. DNA for the CDR3: TGTGCCAGCTTCCCGGGACGGCAGGTAGATACGCAGTATTTT.

A note on this clonotype: A read error is possible here, since a much larger clone lies one base away. The gene calls are TRBV7-2 and TRBJ2-3; D may be TRBD1 (5 bases). Per the germline V gene, CDR1 is SGHTA and CDR2 is FQGNSA. With 2 bases removed from V and 6 bases from J, the gap between germline ends came to 12 bases. CDR3 size: 14 residues. CDR3 sequence reads: CASSLSRAQDTQYF. The CDR3 coding sequence is TGTGCCAGCAGCTTATCCAGGGCGCAGGATACGCAGTATTTT.

V is TRBV10-3 and J is TRBJ2-5; tentative D call: TRBD2 (5 bases). Germline V gene lookup returns CDR1 ENHRY and CDR2 SYGVKD. The CDR3 has 13 residues. V dropped 6 bases and J dropped 2 bases, with 10 bases sitting between them. The CDR3 DNA reads as TGTGCCATCAGGGAAGCGGAACAAGAGACCCAGTACTTC. Protein: CAIREAEQETQYF.

This clonotype was detected only a few times. This rearrangement joins TRBV27 to TRBJ2-1; D is unclear. V was pared by 4 bases and J by 5 bases, with 9 bases between. This CDR3 comprises 13 residues. Germline CDR1 MNHEY, CDR2 SMNVEV (reference sequence). The CDR3 DNA sequence: TGTGCCAGCAGTTCCATATCGCACAATGAGCAGTTCTTC. The encoded protein is CASSSISHNEQFF.

This chain uses TRBV5-1 with TRBJ2-1; 9 nucleotides agree with TRBD1. CDR1 is SGHRS, CDR2 YFSETQ, per germline. J gave up 10 bases and V 3 bases, and 8 bases lay outside the gene matches. The CDR3 runs to 14 residues. The DNA for the CDR3 is TGCGCCAGCAGCTGGGGACAGGGAGGCCGGGAGCAGTTCTTC. This sequence encodes CASSWGQGGREQFF.

This clonotype was observed a few times. CDR3 sequence reads: CASSFVGAALHF. The CDR3 DNA reads as TGTGCCAGCAGCTTTGTGGGGGCAGCCCTCCACTTT. V usage is TRBV7-2 and J usage is TRBJ1-6, with D tentatively TRBD1 (6 bases). This CDR3 spans 12 amino acids. CDR1 and CDR2 from the germline V gene are SGHTA and FQGNSA. V lost 3 bases to trimming and J lost 14 bases, with 11 bases between them.

This clonotype showed up just a few times. The V call is TRBV12-5, the J call TRBJ2-3, with 7 bases lining up with TRBD1. Trimming cost V 4 bases and J 2 bases; bases outside gene matches: 3. Germline CDR1 reads LGHNT; CDR2 reads FRNRAP. The CDR3 contains 14 residues. CDR3 protein: CASGSGQTTDTQYF. The CDR3 DNA reads TGTGCTAGTGGTTCGGGACAGACCACAGATACGCAGTATTTT.

The chain carries TRBV6-2 or TRBV6-3 and TRBJ2-2; D is possibly TRBD2 (6 bases). Germline V lookup: CDR1 MNHEY, CDR2 SVGEGT. The CDR3 has 13 residues. Trimming shortened V by 10 bases and J by 4 bases, and 13 bases separated the two germline ends. CDR3 bases: TGTGCCACCCTACGGGGGAGCACCGGGGAGCTGTTTTTT. Protein: CATLRGSTGELFF.

The chain employs TRBV12-3 or TRBV12-4 and TRBJ2-4; TRBD1 matches 8 bases. The DNA end is a closer match to TRBJ2-7, so the J assignment may be wrong. The CDR3 spans 16 residues. CDR3 loop: CASSLRRSDRGYEQYF. In DNA, the CDR3 is TGTGCCAGCAGTTTAAGGAGGAGCGACAGGGGCTACGAGCAGTACTTC.